The present T cell receptor (beta chain) was sequenced within a study of blood T cell repertoires in COVID-19. As for the study in general: The analysed material was cDNA or gDNA that came from T cells, B-cell-depleted T cells, or PBMCs.

As originally analysed: The assay estimated nucleated cells by amplifying reference gene primers. Clones were sequenced by immunoSEQ multiplex PCR, and TCRdb holds only the in-frame ones, with some missing. The V and J calls and clone size are taken from that table; D and trimming were inferred from the DNA. The sample includes 55,000 to 60,000 clones, roughly 83% of them seen just once. The sequenced material came from peripheral blood. This receptor was identified in a man aged 70-80 years with active COVID-19.

The CDR3 reads CASSSRVGNEQFF. The CDR3 DNA reads as TGTGCCAGCAGCTCCAGGGTGGGTAATGAGCAGTTCTTC. The gene calls are TRBV9 and TRBJ2-1, with D possibly being TRBD1 (5 bases). Germline V CDR1 and CDR2: SGDLS, YYNGEE. Trimming cost V 4 bases and J 7 bases, with 12 bases left between them. The CDR3 has 13 residues.